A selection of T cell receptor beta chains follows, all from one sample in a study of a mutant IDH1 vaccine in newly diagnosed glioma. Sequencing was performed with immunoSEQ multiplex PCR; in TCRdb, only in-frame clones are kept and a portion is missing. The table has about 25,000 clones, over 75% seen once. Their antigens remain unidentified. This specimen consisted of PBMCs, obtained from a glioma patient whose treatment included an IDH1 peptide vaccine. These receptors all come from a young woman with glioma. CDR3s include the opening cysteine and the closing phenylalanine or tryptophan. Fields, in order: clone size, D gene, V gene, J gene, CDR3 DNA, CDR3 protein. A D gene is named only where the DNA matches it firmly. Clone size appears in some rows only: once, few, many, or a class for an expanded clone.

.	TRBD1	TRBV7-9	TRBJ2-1	TGTGCCAGCAGTCATATAGGACAGGGTGTCAGTGAGCAGTTCTTC	CASSHIGQGVSEQFF
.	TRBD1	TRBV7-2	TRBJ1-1	TGTGCCAGCAGACCCCAGGGGGCATCATGGGGCACTGAAGCTTTCTTT	CASRPQGASWGTEAFF
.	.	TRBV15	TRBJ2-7	TGTGCCACCAGCAGAGGAGGGTTCTACGAGCAGTACTTC	CATSRGGFYEQYF
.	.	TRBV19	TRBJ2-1	TGTGCCAGTAAAGAGCGATCTAGTGACTACAATGAGCAGTTCTTC	CASKERSSDYNEQFF
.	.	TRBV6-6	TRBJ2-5	TGTGCCAGCAGAACGAAAGAGACCCAGTACTTC	CASRTKETQYF
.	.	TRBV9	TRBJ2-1	TGTGCCAGCAGCGTATCCAATGAGCAGTTCTTC	CASSVSNEQFF
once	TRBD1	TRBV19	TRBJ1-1	TGTGCCAGTAGTAGGGATGGACAGGGCGCTTTCGTAGCTTTCTTT	CASSRDGQGAFVAFF
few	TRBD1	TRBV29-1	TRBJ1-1	TGCAGCGGAAGGAAGGGGACAGACACTGAAGCTTTCTTT	CSGRKGTDTEAFF
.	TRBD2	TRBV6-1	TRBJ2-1	TGTGCCGGAATGGGGGGGGTAACATACAATGAGCAGTTCTTC	CAGMGGVTYNEQFF
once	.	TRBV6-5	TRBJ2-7	TGTGCCAGCAGTCGACCGCCAAACTACGAGCAGTACTTC	CASSRPPNYEQYF
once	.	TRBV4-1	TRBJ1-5	TGCGCCAGCAGCCAAGATCGGACAGTGGGAGTTCAGCCCCAGCATTTT	CASSQDRTVGVQPQHF
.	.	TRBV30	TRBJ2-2	TGTGCCTGCCGACAAGCGAACACCGGGGAGCTGTTTTTT	CACRQANTGELFF
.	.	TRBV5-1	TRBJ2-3	TGCGCCAGCAGCTTGGCTGCCAGGGATCAGGATACGCAGTATTTT	CASSLAARDQDTQYF
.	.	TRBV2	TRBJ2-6	TGTGCCAGCATCGTCTCCTCTGGGGCCAACGTCCTGACTTTC	CASIVSSGANVLTF
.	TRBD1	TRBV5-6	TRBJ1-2	TGTGCCAGCAGCCCATCGGGACAGGTCTATGGCTACACCTTC	CASSPSGQVYGYTF
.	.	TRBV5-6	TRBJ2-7	TGTGCCAGCAGCTTGCCGGGGAACGAGCAGTACTTC	CASSLPGNEQYF
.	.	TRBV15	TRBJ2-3	TGTGCCACCAGCAGAGCCGGAGAGAGCACAGATACGCAGTATTTT	CATSRAGESTDTQYF
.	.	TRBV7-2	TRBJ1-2	TGTGCCAGCAGCCTGACAGTAACTAACTATGGCTACACCTTC	CASSLTVTNYGYTF
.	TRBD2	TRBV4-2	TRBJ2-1	TGTGCCAGCAGCCAAGTTCCCGGACTAGGGCATTACAATGAGCAGTTCTTC	CASSQVPGLGHYNEQFF
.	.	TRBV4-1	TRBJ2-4	TGCGCCAGCAGCCAAGATGTGGGGGAGCAGTACTTC	CASSQDVGEQYF
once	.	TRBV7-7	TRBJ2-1	TGTGCTAGCAGCCCGACCGGGACGACTGGTGAGCAGTTCTTC	CASSPTGTTGEQFF
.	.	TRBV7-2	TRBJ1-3	TGTGCCAGCAGCTTACAGGGAAGAGTGGCTGGAAACACCATATATTTT	CASSLQGRVAGNTIYF
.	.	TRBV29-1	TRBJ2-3	TGCAGCGCTCGTGAGGGATCAGATACGCAGTATTTT	CSAREGSDTQYF
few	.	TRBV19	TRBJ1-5	TGTGCCAGTAGTACCCAATTCCGTCAGCCCCAGCATTTT	CASSTQFRQPQHF
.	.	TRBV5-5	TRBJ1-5	TGTGCCAGCAGCTCACAGGGATCAAGCCAGCCCCAGCATTTT	CASSSQGSSQPQHF
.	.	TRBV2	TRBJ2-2	TGTGCCAGCAGTCGCCCTCGCAGGGAGCTGTTTTTT	CASSRPRRELFF
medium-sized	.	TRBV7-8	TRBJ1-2	TGTGCCAGCAGCTTAGGGGAGATGGGTGGCTACACCTTC	CASSLGEMGGYTF
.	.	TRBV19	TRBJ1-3	TGTGCCAGTAGCCATACGGGTTCTGGAAACACCATATATTTT	CASSHTGSGNTIYF
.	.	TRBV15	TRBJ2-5	TGTGCCACCAGCAGAGATCGAGGAGTGGAGACCCAGTACTTC	CATSRDRGVETQYF
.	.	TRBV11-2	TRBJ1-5	TGTGCCAGCAGCTCCGAGGGTGTGAGCAATCAGCCCCAGCATTTT	CASSSEGVSNQPQHF
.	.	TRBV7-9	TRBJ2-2	TGTGCCAGCAGCCCCCGGGTTAACACCGGGGAGCTGTTTTTT	CASSPRVNTGELFF
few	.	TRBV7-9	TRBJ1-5	TGTGCCAGCAGCTTAAGTCGGGAGCCCCAGCATTTT	CASSLSREPQHF
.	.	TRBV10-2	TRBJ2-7	TGCGCCAGCAGTGAGTCTGGCCCCCCTGGGGAGCAGTACTTC	CASSESGPPGEQYF
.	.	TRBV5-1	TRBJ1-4	TGCGCCAGCAGCCCGTGGGTGGGGGAAGATAATGAAAAACTGTTTTTT	CASSPWVGEDNEKLFF
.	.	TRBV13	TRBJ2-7	TGTGCCAGCAGCTTAGGCCGGTTGACCGAGCAGTACTTC	CASSLGRLTEQYF
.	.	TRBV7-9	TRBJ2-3	TGTGCCAGCAAAGTAGCTGTAAGCACAGATACGCAGTATTTT	CASKVAVSTDTQYF
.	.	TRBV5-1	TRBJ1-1	TGCGCCAGCACCCTAGGCAGGGAAACTGAAGCTTTCTTT	CASTLGRETEAFF
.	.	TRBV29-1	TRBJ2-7	TGCAGCGTTGAATTGGGTAACTCCTACGAGCAGTACTTC	CSVELGNSYEQYF
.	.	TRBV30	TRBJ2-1	TGTGCCTGGAGTCCGGGATTGAGGGACGGTGAGCAGTTCTTC	CAWSPGLRDGEQFF
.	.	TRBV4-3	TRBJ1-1	TGCGCCAGCAGCCCAGGGAACGCTGAAGCTTTCTTT	CASSPGNAEAFF
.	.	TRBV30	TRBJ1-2	TGTGCCTGGAGTCCCAGCAACTATGGCTACACCTTC	CAWSPSNYGYTF
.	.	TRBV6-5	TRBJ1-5	TGTGCCAGCAGTGGAGGGAGACGGAATCAGCCCCAGCATTTT	CASSGGRRNQPQHF
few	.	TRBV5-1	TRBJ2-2	TGCGCCAGCAGCTTGGAGATTTACACCGGGGAGCTGTTTTTT	CASSLEIYTGELFF
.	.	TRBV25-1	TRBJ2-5	TGTGCCAGCAGTGAACAGGGAATGAAGTGGGAGACCCAGTACTTC	CASSEQGMKWETQYF
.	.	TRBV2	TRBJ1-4	TGTGCCAGCAATGACGACAGCGCCCTTAATGAAAAACTGTTTTTT	CASNDDSALNEKLFF
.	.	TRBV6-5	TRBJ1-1	TGTGCCAGCAGTCCGGGGTCGGGGGGGGCGCGTGAAGCTTTCTTT	CASSPGSGGAREAFF
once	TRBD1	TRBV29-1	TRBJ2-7	TGCAGCACGACCGGGACAGGGGTTAGCGAGCAGTACTTC	CSTTGTGVSEQYF
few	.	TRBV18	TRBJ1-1	TGTGCCAGCTCACCACCGGCGGGGGAGACAGCTTTCTTT	CASSPPAGETAFF
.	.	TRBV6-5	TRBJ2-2	TGTGCCAGCAGACTTGGGGTCACCGGGGAGCTGTTTTTT	CASRLGVTGELFF
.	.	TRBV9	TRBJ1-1	TGTGCCAGCAGCTCCCCGGGCCTGAACACTGAAGCTTTCTTT	CASSSPGLNTEAFF
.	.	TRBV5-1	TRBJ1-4	TGCGCCAGCAGCTTGGGACAGCTCAATGAAAAACTGTTTTTT	CASSLGQLNEKLFF